This T cell receptor beta chain came from a study of CD8+CD57+ T cells in acquired aplastic anemia. Study outcomes and limitations: Patients had around 28 CD8+ CDR3 sequences in common with controls (the shared set).

Turning to this clonotype: What it binds is not known. Compared with germline, one end of the junction differs, possibly owing to a read error.

The germline V gene has CDR1 SGHTA and CDR2 FQGNSA. The CDR3 spans 15 residues. TCR beta VDJ and CDR3 profiling used genomic DNA as template. TCRdb processed the reads anew with MiXCR; each CDR3 protein has one entry. The sample has around 400,000 distinct CDR3 sequences; roughly 68% are singletons. The chain couples TRBV7-2 to TRBJ2-1, with TRBD1 identical over 8 bases. The sequencing sample was made of sorted CD4+, CD8+, or CD8+CD57+ T cells (not recorded which) from PBMCs. This clonotype originated in a human donor in good health, serving as a control. The CDR3 nucleotides read TGTGCCAGCACCGACAGGGGAACCAATCAGCCCCAGCATTTCTTC. It is translated as CASTDRGTNQPQHFF.